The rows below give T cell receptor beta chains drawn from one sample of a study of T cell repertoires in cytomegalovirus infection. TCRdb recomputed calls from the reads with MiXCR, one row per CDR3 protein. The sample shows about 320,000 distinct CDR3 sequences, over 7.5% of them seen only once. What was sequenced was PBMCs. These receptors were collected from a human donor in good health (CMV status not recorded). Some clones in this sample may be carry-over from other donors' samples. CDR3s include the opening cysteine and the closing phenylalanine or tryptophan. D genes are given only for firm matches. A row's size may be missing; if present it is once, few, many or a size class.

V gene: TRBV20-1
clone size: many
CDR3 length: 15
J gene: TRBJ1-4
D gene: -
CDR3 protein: CSARGLGHQGEKLFF
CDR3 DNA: TGCAGTGCTAGAGGCCTGGGACACCAAGGGGAAAAACTGTTTTTT

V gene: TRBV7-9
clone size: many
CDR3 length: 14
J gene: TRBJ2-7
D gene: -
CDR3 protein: CASSLVGGTGEQYF
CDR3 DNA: TGTGCCAGCAGCTTAGTTGGGGGAACCGGCGAGCAGTACTTC

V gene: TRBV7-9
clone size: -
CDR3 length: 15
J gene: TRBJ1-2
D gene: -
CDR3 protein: CASSPVGQGTYGYTF
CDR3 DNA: TGTGCCAGCAGCCCTGTGGGGCAGGGGACCTATGGCTACACCTTC

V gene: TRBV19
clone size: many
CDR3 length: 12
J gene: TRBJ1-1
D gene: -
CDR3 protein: CASSGRFTEAFF
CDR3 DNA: TGTGCCAGTAGCGGACGGTTCACTGAAGCTTTCTTT

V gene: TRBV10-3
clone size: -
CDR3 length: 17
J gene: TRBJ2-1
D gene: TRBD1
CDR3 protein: CAIRATGGTGDSNEQFF
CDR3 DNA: TGTGCCATCAGGGCCACCGGTGGGACAGGAGACTCCAATGAGCAGTTCTTC

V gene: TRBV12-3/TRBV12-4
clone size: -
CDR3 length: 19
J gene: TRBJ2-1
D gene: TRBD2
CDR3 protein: CASSVSGPRPGGSYNEQFF
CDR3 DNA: TGTGCCAGCAGTGTAAGTGGGCCTCGCCCGGGGGGCTCCTACAATGAGCAGTTCTTC

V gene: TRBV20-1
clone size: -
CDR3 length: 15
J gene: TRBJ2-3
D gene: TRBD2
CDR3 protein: CSASSLAGDTDTQYF
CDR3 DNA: TGCAGTGCTTCCTCACTAGCGGGGGACACAGATACGCAGTATTTT

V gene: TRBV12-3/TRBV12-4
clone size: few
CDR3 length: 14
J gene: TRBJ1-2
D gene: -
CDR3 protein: CASSPSGQNYGYTF
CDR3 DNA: TGTGCCAGCAGTCCCTCTGGACAGAACTATGGCTACACCTTC

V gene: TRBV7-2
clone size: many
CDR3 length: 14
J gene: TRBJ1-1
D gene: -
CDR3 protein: CASSLAGENTEAFF
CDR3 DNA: TGTGCCAGCAGCTTAGCGGGGGAGAACACTGAAGCTTTCTTT

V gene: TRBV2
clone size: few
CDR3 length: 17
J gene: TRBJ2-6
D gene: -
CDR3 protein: CASSNTGLFSGANVLTF
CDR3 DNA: TGTGCCAGCAGCAACACGGGACTTTTCTCTGGGGCCAACGTCCTGACTTTC

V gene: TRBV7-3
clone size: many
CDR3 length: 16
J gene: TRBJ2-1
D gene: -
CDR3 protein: CASSLNGLSSYNEQFF
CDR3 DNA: TGTGCCAGCAGCTTAAATGGGCTGAGCTCCTACAATGAGCAGTTCTTC

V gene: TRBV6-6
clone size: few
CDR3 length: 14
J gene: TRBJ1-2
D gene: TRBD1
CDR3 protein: CASRDPGTGSGGTF
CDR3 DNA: TGTGCCAGCAGAGACCCCGGGACAGGGAGTGGTGGGACCTTC

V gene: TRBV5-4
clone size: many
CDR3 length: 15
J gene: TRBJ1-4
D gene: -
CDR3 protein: CASSLSRATNEKLFF
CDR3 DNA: TGTGCCAGCAGCTTAAGCAGGGCAACTAATGAAAAACTGTTTTTT

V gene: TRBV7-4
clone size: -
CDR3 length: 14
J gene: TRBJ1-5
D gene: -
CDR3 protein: CASSSDLLMMPQHF
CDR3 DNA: TGTGCCAGCAGCTCGGACCTCCTTATGATGCCCCAGCATTTT

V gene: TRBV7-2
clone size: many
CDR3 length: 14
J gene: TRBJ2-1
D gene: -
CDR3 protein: CADAPGRTFNEQFF
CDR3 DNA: TGTGCCGACGCTCCGGGACGGACCTTCAATGAGCAGTTCTTC

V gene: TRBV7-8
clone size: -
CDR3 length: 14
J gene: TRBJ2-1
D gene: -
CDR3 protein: CASSSPMATREQFF
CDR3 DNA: TGTGCCAGCAGCTCTCCCATGGCAACGCGTGAGCAGTTCTTC

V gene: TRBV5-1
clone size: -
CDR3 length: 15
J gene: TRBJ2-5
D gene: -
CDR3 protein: CASSLETGYRETQYF
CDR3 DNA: TGCGCCAGCAGCTTGGAAACCGGGTATAGAGAGACCCAGTACTTC

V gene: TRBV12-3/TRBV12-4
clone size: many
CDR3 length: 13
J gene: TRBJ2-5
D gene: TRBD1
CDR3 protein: CASTAGGLETQYF
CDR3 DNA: TGTGCCAGCACCGCAGGGGGCCTAGAGACCCAGTACTTC

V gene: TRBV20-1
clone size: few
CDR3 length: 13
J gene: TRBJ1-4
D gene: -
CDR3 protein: CSARVAEFEKLFF
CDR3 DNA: TGCAGTGCTAGAGTGGCAGAATTCGAAAAACTGTTTTTT

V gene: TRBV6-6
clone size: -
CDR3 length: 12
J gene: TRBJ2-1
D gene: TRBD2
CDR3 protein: CAGRDSHNEQFF
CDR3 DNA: TGTGCCGGGAGGGACTCGCACAATGAGCAGTTCTTC

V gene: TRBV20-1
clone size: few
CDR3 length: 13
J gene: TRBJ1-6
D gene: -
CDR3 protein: CSARDPGASPLHF
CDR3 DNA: TGCAGTGCTAGAGACCCAGGAGCCTCACCCCTCCACTTT

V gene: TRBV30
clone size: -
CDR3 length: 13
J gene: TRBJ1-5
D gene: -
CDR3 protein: CAWSERGGQPQHF
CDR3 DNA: TGTGCCTGGAGTGAAAGGGGAGGACAGCCCCAGCATTTT

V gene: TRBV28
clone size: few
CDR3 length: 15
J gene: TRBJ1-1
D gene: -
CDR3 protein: CASSLGGTRNTEAFF
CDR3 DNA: TGTGCCAGCAGTTTAGGGGGTACCCGGAACACTGAAGCTTTCTTT

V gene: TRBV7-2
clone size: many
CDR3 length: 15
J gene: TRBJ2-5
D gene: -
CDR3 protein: CASSSPGRGRETQYF
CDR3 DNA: TGTGCCAGCAGCTCCCCGGGGCGCGGGCGAGAGACCCAGTACTTC

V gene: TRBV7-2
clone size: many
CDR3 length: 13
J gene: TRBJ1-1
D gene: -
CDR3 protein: CASSSRLNTEAFF
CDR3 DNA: TGTGCCAGCAGCTCCCGACTGAACACTGAAGCTTTCTTT

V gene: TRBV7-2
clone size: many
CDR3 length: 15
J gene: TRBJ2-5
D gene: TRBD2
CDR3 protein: CASSGTSALQETQYF
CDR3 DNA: TGTGCCAGCAGCGGGACTAGCGCCCTTCAAGAGACCCAGTACTTC

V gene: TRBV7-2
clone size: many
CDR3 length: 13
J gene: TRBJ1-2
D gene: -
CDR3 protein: CASSLGGGGGYTF
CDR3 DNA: TGTGCCAGCAGCTTAGGTGGGGGCGGTGGCTACACCTTC